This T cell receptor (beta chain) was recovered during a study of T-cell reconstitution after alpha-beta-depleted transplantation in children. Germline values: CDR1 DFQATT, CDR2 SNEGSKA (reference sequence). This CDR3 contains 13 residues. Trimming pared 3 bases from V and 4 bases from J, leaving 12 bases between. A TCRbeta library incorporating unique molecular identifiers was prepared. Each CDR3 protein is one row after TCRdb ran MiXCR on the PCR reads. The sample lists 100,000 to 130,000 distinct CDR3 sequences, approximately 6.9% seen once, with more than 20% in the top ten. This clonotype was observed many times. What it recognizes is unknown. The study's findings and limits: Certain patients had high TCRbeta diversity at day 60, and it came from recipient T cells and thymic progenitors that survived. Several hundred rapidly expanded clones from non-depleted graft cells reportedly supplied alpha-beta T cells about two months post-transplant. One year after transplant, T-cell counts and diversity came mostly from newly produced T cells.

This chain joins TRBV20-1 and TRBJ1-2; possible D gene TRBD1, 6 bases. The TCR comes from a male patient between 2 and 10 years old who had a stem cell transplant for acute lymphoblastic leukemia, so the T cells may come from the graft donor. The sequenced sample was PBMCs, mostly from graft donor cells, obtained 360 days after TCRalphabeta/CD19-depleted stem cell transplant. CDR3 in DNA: TGCAGTGCTAGCCCAACAGGGATCTATGGCTACACCTTC. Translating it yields CSASPTGIYGYTF.